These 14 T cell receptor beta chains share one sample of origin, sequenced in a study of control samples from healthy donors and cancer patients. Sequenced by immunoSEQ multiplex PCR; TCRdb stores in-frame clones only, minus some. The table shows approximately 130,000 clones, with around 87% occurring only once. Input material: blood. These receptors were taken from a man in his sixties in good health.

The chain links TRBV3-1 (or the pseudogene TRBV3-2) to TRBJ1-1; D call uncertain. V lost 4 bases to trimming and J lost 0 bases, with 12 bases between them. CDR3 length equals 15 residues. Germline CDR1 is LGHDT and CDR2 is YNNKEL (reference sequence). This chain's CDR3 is CASSLDPAMNTEAFF. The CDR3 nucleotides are TGTGCCAGCAGCCTCGACCCCGCCATGAACACTGAAGCTTTCTTT.

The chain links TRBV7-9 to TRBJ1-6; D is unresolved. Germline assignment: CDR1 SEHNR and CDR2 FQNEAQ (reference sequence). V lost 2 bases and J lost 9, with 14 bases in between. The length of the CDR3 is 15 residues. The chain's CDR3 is CASSLSWAIGSPLHF. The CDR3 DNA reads TGTGCCAGCAGCTTATCGTGGGCGATAGGTTCACCCCTCCACTTT.

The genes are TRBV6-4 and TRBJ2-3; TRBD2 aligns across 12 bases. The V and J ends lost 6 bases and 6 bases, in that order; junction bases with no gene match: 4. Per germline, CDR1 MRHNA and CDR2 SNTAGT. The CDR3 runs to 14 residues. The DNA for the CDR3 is TGTGCCAGCAGCCTAGCGGGGGGGCCGGATACGCAGTATTTT. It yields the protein CASSLAGGPDTQYF.

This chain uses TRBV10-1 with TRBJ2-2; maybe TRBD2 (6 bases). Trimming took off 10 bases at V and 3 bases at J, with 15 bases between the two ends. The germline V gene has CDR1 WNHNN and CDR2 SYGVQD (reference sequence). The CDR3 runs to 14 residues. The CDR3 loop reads CATRLRGDTGELFF. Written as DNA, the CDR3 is TGCGCCACACGTCTCCGCGGGGACACCGGGGAGCTGTTTTTT.

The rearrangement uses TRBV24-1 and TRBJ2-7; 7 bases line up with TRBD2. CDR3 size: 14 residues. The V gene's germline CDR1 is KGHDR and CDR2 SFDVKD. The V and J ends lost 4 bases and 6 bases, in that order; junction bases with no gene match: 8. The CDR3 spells CATSESGTRSEQYF. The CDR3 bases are TGTGCCACCAGTGAAAGCGGGACCCGTAGCGAGCAGTACTTC.

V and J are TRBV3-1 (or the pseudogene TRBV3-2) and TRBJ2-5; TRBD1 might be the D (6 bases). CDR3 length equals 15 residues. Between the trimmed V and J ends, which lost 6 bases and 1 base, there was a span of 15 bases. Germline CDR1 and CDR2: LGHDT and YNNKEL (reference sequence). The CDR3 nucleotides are TGTGCCAGCAGTCGTAATAGGGGGTCCCAAGAGACCCAGTACTTC. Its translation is CASSRNRGSQETQYF.

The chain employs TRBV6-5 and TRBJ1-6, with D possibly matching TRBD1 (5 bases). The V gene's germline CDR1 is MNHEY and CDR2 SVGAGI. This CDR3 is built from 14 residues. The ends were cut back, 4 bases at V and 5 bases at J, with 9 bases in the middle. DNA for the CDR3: TGTGCCAGCAGTTTGGGACTGAATAATTCACCCCTCCACTTT. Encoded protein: CASSLGLNNSPLHF.

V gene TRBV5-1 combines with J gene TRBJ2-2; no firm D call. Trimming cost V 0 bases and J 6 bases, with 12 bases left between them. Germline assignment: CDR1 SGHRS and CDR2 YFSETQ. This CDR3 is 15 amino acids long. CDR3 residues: CASSLAPSQSGELFF. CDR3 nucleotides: TGCGCCAGCAGCTTGGCTCCTTCGCAGTCCGGGGAGCTGTTTTTT.

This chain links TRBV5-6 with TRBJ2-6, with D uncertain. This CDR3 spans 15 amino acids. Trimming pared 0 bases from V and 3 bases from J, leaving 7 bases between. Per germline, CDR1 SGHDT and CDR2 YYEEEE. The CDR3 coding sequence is TGTGCCAGCAGCTTGGCCGGGCTTGGGGCCAACGTCCTGACTTTC. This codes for CASSLAGLGANVLTF.

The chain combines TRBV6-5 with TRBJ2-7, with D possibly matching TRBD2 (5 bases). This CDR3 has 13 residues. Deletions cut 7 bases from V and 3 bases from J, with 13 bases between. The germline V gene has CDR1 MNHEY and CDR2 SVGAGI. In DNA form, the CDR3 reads TGTGCCAGCAAAGGTCGGGAACTCTACGAGCAGTACTTC. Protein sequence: CASKGRELYEQYF.

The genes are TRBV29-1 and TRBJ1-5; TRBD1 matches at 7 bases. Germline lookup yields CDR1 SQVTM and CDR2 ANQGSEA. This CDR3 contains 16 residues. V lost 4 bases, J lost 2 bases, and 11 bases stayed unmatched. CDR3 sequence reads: CSVVVSGTGGNQPQHF. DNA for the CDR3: TGCAGCGTTGTTGTTAGTGGTACAGGGGGCAATCAGCCCCAGCATTTT.

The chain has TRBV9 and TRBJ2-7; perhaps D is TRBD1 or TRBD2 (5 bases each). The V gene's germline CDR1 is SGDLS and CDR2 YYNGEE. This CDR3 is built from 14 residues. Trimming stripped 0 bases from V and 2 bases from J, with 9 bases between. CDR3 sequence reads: CASSVAGAPYEQYF. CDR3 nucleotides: TGTGCCAGCAGCGTAGCCGGGGCCCCCTACGAGCAGTACTTC.

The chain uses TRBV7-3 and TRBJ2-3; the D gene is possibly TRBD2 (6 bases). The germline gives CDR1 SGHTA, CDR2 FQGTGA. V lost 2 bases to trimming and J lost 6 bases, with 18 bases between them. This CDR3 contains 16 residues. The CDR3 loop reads CASSLLGSGSGDTQYF. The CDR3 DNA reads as TGTGCCAGCAGCTTACTCGGCTCAGGAAGCGGGGATACGCAGTATTTT.

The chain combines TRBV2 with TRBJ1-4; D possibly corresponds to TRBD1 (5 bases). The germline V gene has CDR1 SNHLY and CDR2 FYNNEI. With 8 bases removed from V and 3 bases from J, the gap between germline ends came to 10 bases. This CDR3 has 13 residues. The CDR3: CASAGLANEKLFF. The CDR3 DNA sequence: TGTGCCAGCGCGGGACTTGCTAATGAAAAACTGTTTTTT.